These 22 T cell receptor beta chains were sequenced from one sample in a study of T-cell memory formation after mild COVID-19. TCRdb recomputed calls from the 5' RACE reads with MiXCR, one row per CDR3 protein. The sample carries around 530,000 distinct CDR3 sequences, approximately 21% recorded once. Sequenced input: PBMCs or a T cell subset sorted from them (not recorded which). These receptor sequences come from an adult woman who had mild COVID-19 (a few samples of this study predate the infection). Cell type and time point are not known.

The chain links TRBV28 to TRBJ2-7; TRBD1 is a possible D gene (6 bases). The ends were cut back, 5 bases at V and 3 bases at J, with 11 bases in the middle. This CDR3 is built from 13 residues. The V gene's germline CDR1 is MDHEN and CDR2 SYDVKM. As DNA, the CDR3 is TGTGCCAGCAGTCCTGGGACATACTACGAGCAGTACTTC. Residues: CASSPGTYYEQYF.

This clonotype was seen a few times. The CDR3 nucleotides read TGTGCCAGCAGTTTTGATTGGGGCGAGACCCAGTACTTC. Encoded protein: CASSFDWGETQYF. The V gene is TRBV12-3 or TRBV12-4, the J gene TRBJ2-5; D may be TRBD1 (5 bases). The CDR3 contains 13 residues. Trimming removed 3 bases at V and 5 bases at J, with 10 bases between.

The chain couples TRBV7-2 to TRBJ2-1, with D possibly called TRBD1 or TRBD2 (5 bases each). Per the germline V gene, CDR1 is SGHTA and CDR2 is FQGNSA. The CDR3 is 15 residues long. The V end lost 0 bases, the J end lost 6 bases, and 12 bases lay between the germline ends. The chain's CDR3 is CASSLARGGANEQFF. The CDR3 DNA reads as TGTGCCAGCAGCTTAGCGAGGGGTGGGGCCAATGAGCAGTTCTTC.

The V and J genes are TRBV6-2 or TRBV6-3 and TRBJ2-7; D is possibly TRBD1 (5 bases). V dropped 6 bases and J dropped 1 base, with 10 bases sitting between them. CDR1 MNHEY and CDR2 SVGEGT come from the germline V gene. CDR3 length equals 13 residues. The CDR3 loop reads CASRKTASYEQYF. The CDR3 region has the DNA TGTGCCAGCAGAAAGACAGCTTCCTACGAGCAGTACTTC.

This clonotype was seen more than once but under ten times. This sequence joins TRBV3-1 and TRBJ2-3; 8 nucleotides agree with TRBD2. With V trimmed by 7 bases and J by 3 bases, 6 bases remained unmatched. The germline CDR1 and CDR2 sequences are LGHDT and YNNKEL (reference sequence). The CDR3 contains 14 residues. In DNA form, the CDR3 reads TGTGCCAGCACACCGGGACTAGAAACAGATACGCAGTATTTT. This codes for CASTPGLETDTQYF.

This clonotype turned up a few times. The rearrangement uses TRBV9 and TRBJ2-1; D is perhaps TRBD1 or TRBD2 (5 bases each). V lost 3 bases and J 10 bases, leaving 20 bases between the germline ends. Germline V lookup: CDR1 SGDLS, CDR2 YYNGEE. CDR3 size: 15 residues. The CDR3 protein is CASSAAGTALGEQFF. The CDR3 DNA reads TGTGCCAGCAGCGCAGCCGGGACCGCGCTGGGCGAGCAGTTCTTC.

The chain uses TRBV7-3 and TRBJ2-3; the D gene is possibly TRBD1 (6 bases). The germline CDR1 and CDR2 sequences are SGHTA and FQGTGA. Deletions cut 5 bases from V and 7 bases from J, with 16 bases between. There are 14 residues in the CDR3. The CDR3 reads CASSLNQGYYTQYF. DNA for the CDR3: TGTGCCAGCAGCCTGAACCAGGGGTATTATACGCAGTATTTT.

Only a few counts were recorded for this clonotype. J is TRBJ1-1 and V is TRBV18; D call uncertain. With 3 bases removed from V and 4 bases from J, the gap between germline ends came to 15 bases. This CDR3 spans 15 amino acids. Germline CDR1 is KGHSH and CDR2 is LQKENI. DNA of the CDR3: TGTGCCAGCTCACCGGTCCATCGGGAGGGCACTGAAGCTTTCTTT. Protein: CASSPVHREGTEAFF.

The V call is TRBV20-1, the J call TRBJ2-1; D is perhaps TRBD2 (6 bases). CDR3 size: 14 residues. Germline V gene lookup returns CDR1 DFQATT and CDR2 SNEGSKA (reference sequence). Trimming pared 1 base from V and 4 bases from J, leaving 11 bases between. The CDR3, as DNA: TGCAGTGCTAGAGTCCTAGCGCCGTACAATGAGCAGTTCTTC. It codes for CSARVLAPYNEQFF.

The sample holds a few counts of this clonotype. The gene calls are TRBV4-2 and TRBJ2-3; no clear D. Germline CDR1 and CDR2: LGHNA and YNFKEQ. There are 14 residues in the CDR3. V lost 2 bases, J lost 1 base, and 7 bases lay in between. The CDR3 protein is CASSQSSGTDTQYF. Written as DNA, the CDR3 is TGTGCCAGCAGCCAATCCTCGGGCACAGATACGCAGTATTTT.

The chain employs TRBV7-6 and TRBJ2-1; the D gene is possibly TRBD1 (5 bases). CDR1 and CDR2 (germline): SGHVS, FNYEAQ. V lost 1 base and J 7 bases, leaving 8 bases between the germline ends. The CDR3 is made up of 13 amino acids. The CDR3 DNA reads as TGTGCCAGCAGCTTAGACAGGCTGAATGAGCAGTTCTTC. This gives the protein CASSLDRLNEQFF.

The chain joins TRBV9 to TRBJ2-3; 8 bases map to TRBD2. J lost 4 bases, V lost 0 bases, and 10 bases had no gene match. Germline V CDR1 and CDR2: SGDLS, YYNGEE. The CDR3 is 17 residues long. CDR3 DNA sequence: TGTGCCAGCAGCGTAGCCCCCCAGCGGGAGTTTGCAGATACGCAGTATTTT. Amino acid sequence: CASSVAPQREFADTQYF.

The chain joins TRBV30 to TRBJ2-3, with 10 bases lining up with TRBD2. Germline-derived CDR1 and CDR2 are GTSNPN and SVGIG (reference sequence). The V segment lost 3 bases and the J segment 5 bases; nucleotides outside the gene matches: 14. This CDR3 region has 17 residues. The CDR3 DNA is TGTGCCTGGAGCGGAGGCCGAGCGGGGGGGCTTGTAGATACGCAGTATTTT. Encoded protein: CAWSGGRAGGLVDTQYF.

V gene TRBV6-1 combines with J gene TRBJ1-1, with a possible D match to TRBD1 (6 bases). Germline-derived CDR1 and CDR2 are MNHNS and SASEGT. The CDR3 runs to 14 residues. V shed 6 bases and J shed 4 bases, with 15 bases lying between them. The CDR3 DNA reads as TGTGCCAGCAGGGATCGGCAGGGGAGCACTGAAGCTTTCTTT. This sequence encodes CASRDRQGSTEAFF.

The table lists this clonotype with a count of one. The CDR3 loop is CASSPPAGIPYEQYF. The CDR3, as DNA: TGTGCCAGCAGCCCCCCCGCAGGGATCCCCTACGAGCAGTACTTC. This chain connects TRBV14 to TRBJ2-7, with D perhaps matching TRBD1 (5 bases). The CDR3 is 15 residues long. The germline gives CDR1 SGHDN, CDR2 FVKESK. V was cut by 4 bases and J by 2 bases, with 15 bases left in between. Drawing the rest from reference TRBV14 and TRBJ2-7, the complete variable domain is EAGVTQFPSHSVIEKGQTVTLRCDPISGHDNLYWYRRVMGKEIKFLLHFVKESKQDESGMPNNRFLAERTGGTYSTLKVQPAELEDSGVYFCASSPPAGIPYEQYFGPGTRLTVT.

This chain links TRBV20-1 with TRBJ1-2, with D possibly being TRBD1 (5 bases). Per the germline V gene, CDR1 is DFQATT and CDR2 is SNEGSKA (reference sequence). V gave up 5 bases and J gave up 7 bases, with 20 bases separating them. This CDR3 is 14 amino acids long. CDR3 bases: TGCAGTGCTGCACCTAACCAGGGTTTCGGTGGCTACACCTTC. Protein product: CSAAPNQGFGGYTF.

The sample holds a few counts of this clonotype. The genes are TRBV7-9 and TRBJ1-6; D is uncertain. Trimming removed 3 bases from V and 14 bases from J, with 17 bases in between. Per germline, CDR1 SEHNR and CDR2 FQNEAQ (reference sequence). CDR3 length: 14 amino acids. The CDR3 region has the DNA TGTGCCAGCAGCTTTCCCCAGGCCGCGGGATCCCTCCACTTT. Translated, it gives CASSFPQAAGSLHF.

The chain has TRBV5-1 and TRBJ2-3, with D tentatively TRBD2 (6 bases). CDR3 length: 16 amino acids. The ends were cut back, 4 bases at V and 0 bases at J, with 15 bases in the middle. CDR1 and CDR2 (germline): SGHRS, YFSETQ. CDR3 residues: CASSPWGDASTDTQYF. The CDR3 nucleotides are TGCGCCAGCAGCCCGTGGGGGGACGCTAGCACAGATACGCAGTATTTT.

Many counts were recorded for this clonotype. The V call is TRBV7-9, the J call TRBJ2-2; D possibly corresponds to TRBD2 (6 bases). Between the trimmed V and J ends, which lost 3 bases and 4 bases, there was a span of 6 bases. The CDR3 is made up of 13 amino acids. Germline V gene data show CDR1 as SEHNR and CDR2 as FQNEAQ (reference sequence). The CDR3 is CASSLGGTGELFF. The CDR3 coding sequence is TGTGCCAGCAGCTTGGGGGGCACCGGGGAGCTGTTTTTT.

This clonotype turned up a few times. The CDR3 here is CASSLGGKRTGELFF. CDR3 in DNA: TGTGCCAGCAGCTTGGGCGGGAAGCGCACCGGGGAGCTGTTTTTT. This chain links TRBV11-2 with TRBJ2-2, with TRBD2 as a possible D gene (6 bases). This CDR3 comprises 15 residues. V was shortened by 3 bases and J by 4 bases, with 12 bases between the two germline ends. CDR1 is SGHAT, CDR2 FQNNGV, per germline.

This clonotype was observed a few times. The CDR3 coding sequence is TGTGCCAGCGTTGCGGGGGGGCCTAGACCCACCAATGAGCAGTTCTTC. The encoded protein is CASVAGGPRPTNEQFF. The chain has TRBV12-3 or TRBV12-4 and TRBJ2-1, with TRBD2 matching 9 bases. This CDR3 region has 16 residues. J was trimmed by 6 bases and V by 8 bases; bases with no gene match: 14.

The chain recombines TRBV6-2 or TRBV6-3 with TRBJ1-2; the D is unclear. The CDR3 spans 13 residues. Looked up from germline, CDR1 is MNHEY and CDR2 is SVGEGT. With 6 bases removed from V and 3 bases from J, the gap between germline ends came to 11 bases. This CDR3 is CASSSQADYGYTF. The CDR3 nucleotides read TGTGCCAGCAGCTCCCAGGCCGACTATGGCTACACCTTC.